What follows describes a single T cell receptor (beta chain). The data belong to a study of blood T cell repertoires in COVID-19. Method: immunoSEQ multiplex PCR; TCRdb's copy keeps in-frame clones and lacks some. The data contain 350,000 to 450,000 clones, approximately 90% of them singletons. Researchers sorted participants into cohorts using their self-reported clinical history. Sequenced: PBMCs or T cells enriched from blood (not recorded which). This sequence originates from a woman aged 40 to 50 who had been exposed to COVID-19.

CDR3: CASGRGTGKETQYF. The CDR3 DNA reads as TGTGCTAGTGGTCGCGGGACAGGGAAAGAGACCCAGTACTTC. The rearrangement joins TRBV12-5 to TRBJ2-5; 9 bases align to TRBD1. V was clipped by 5 bases and J by 3 bases; unmatched bases: 4. Germline values: CDR1 LGHNT, CDR2 FRNRAP. The CDR3 is made up of 14 amino acids. The full variable domain, rest sourced from reference TRBV12-5 and TRBJ2-5, is DARVTQTPRHKVTEMGQEVTMRCQPILGHNTVFWYRQTMMQGLELLAYFRNRAPLDDSGMPKDRFSAEMPDATLATLKIQPSEPRDSAVYFCASGRGTGKETQYFGPGTRLLVL.